This is a list of T cell receptor beta chains from one sample in a study of cytotoxic CD8 clonotypes in ibrutinib-treated CLL. Method: immunoSEQ multiplex PCR; TCRdb's copy keeps in-frame clones and lacks some. The profile shows almost 45,000 clones, 60% to 75% of them singletons. This sample comprised PBMCs, obtained after 12 months of ibrutinib treatment. Receptors were obtained from a human donor with chronic lymphocytic leukemia. CDR3s include the opening cysteine and the closing phenylalanine or tryptophan. D genes are given only for firm matches. Clone size is stated in some rows and not others, as once, few, many or a class when expanded.

J gene: TRBJ1-3
clone size: NA
D gene: NA
V gene: TRBV7-3
CDR3 DNA: TGTGCCAGCAGCTTAAACATCTCTGGAAACACCATATATTTT
CDR3 protein: CASSLNISGNTIYF

J gene: TRBJ1-1
clone size: NA
D gene: NA
V gene: TRBV6-5
CDR3 DNA: TGTGCCAGCAGTTACCTCGACACCCCCAGGCCTGAAGCTTTCTTT
CDR3 protein: CASSYLDTPRPEAFF

J gene: TRBJ2-3
clone size: few
D gene: TRBD2
V gene: TRBV7-3
CDR3 DNA: TGTGCCAGCAGCTTAAGGGAGGGAGATACGCAGTATTTT
CDR3 protein: CASSLREGDTQYF

J gene: TRBJ1-3
clone size: NA
D gene: NA
V gene: TRBV7-8
CDR3 DNA: TGTGCCAGCAGCTCAAGACGGAGGGCTAATATTCAGAACACCATATATTTT
CDR3 protein: CASSSRRRANIQNTIYF

J gene: TRBJ2-1
clone size: NA
D gene: TRBD2
V gene: TRBV19
CDR3 DNA: TGTGCCAGTAGTATGTCGTCCGGGAGGGCCCAGAATGAGCAGTTCTTC
CDR3 protein: CASSMSSGRAQNEQFF

J gene: TRBJ2-1
clone size: NA
D gene: NA
V gene: TRBV5-4
CDR3 DNA: TGTGCCAGCAGCCCCGGACTCCTCAATGAGCAGTTCTTC
CDR3 protein: CASSPGLLNEQFF

J gene: TRBJ2-5
clone size: NA
D gene: NA
V gene: TRBV6-5
CDR3 DNA: TGTGCCAGCAGTTACTCGGGCGCTCTTCGGGAGACCCAGTACTTC
CDR3 protein: CASSYSGALRETQYF

J gene: TRBJ2-2
clone size: NA
D gene: TRBD1
V gene: TRBV4-3
CDR3 DNA: TGCGCCAGCAGCCATGTGACAGGGGCGGTCGGGGAGCTGTTTTTT
CDR3 protein: CASSHVTGAVGELFF

J gene: TRBJ2-7
clone size: NA
D gene: NA
V gene: TRBV2
CDR3 DNA: TGTGCCAGCAAGCCACTCGAGCAGTACTTC
CDR3 protein: CASKPLEQYF

J gene: TRBJ2-7
clone size: NA
D gene: NA
V gene: TRBV25-1
CDR3 DNA: TGTGCCAGCAGTGACACGACGGGTCCCGGCTACGAGCAGTACTTC
CDR3 protein: CASSDTTGPGYEQYF

J gene: TRBJ2-7
clone size: few
D gene: TRBD1
V gene: TRBV29-1
CDR3 DNA: TGCAGCGTTGAGGGACAGGGATCATGGTACTTC
CDR3 protein: CSVEGQGSWYF

J gene: TRBJ2-1
clone size: NA
D gene: TRBD2
V gene: TRBV14
CDR3 DNA: TGTGCCAGCAGCCAACGCCCTCTAGCGGGAGTTTACAATGAGCAGTTCTTC
CDR3 protein: CASSQRPLAGVYNEQFF

J gene: TRBJ1-1
clone size: once
D gene: NA
V gene: TRBV30
CDR3 DNA: TGTGCCTGGGGAGGATGGACGAAATCAACTGAAGCTTTCTTT
CDR3 protein: CAWGGWTKSTEAFF

J gene: TRBJ2-1
clone size: NA
D gene: NA
V gene: TRBV6-5
CDR3 DNA: TGTGCCAGCAGTGTGGACGGGTGGACTGAGCAGTTCTTC
CDR3 protein: CASSVDGWTEQFF

J gene: TRBJ2-1
clone size: once
D gene: NA
V gene: TRBV6-5
CDR3 DNA: TGTGCCAGCAGTTCCACATCCGGGGTCACCTACAATGAGCAGTTCTTC
CDR3 protein: CASSSTSGVTYNEQFF

J gene: TRBJ1-3
clone size: once
D gene: NA
V gene: TRBV5-1
CDR3 DNA: TGCGCCAGCAGTGACACTGGAAACACCATATATTTT
CDR3 protein: CASSDTGNTIYF

J gene: TRBJ2-7
clone size: NA
D gene: NA
V gene: TRBV6-5
CDR3 DNA: TGTGCCAGCATTTCTACCGGGACGTCCTACGAGCAGTACTTC
CDR3 protein: CASISTGTSYEQYF

J gene: TRBJ2-1
clone size: once
D gene: NA
V gene: TRBV7-2
CDR3 DNA: TGTGCCAGCAGCACGGGCAGCCCCAATGAGCAGTTCTTC
CDR3 protein: CASSTGSPNEQFF

J gene: TRBJ2-2
clone size: NA
D gene: NA
V gene: TRBV6-6
CDR3 DNA: TGTGCCAGCAGTTACAGGCCAACTGCTGGGGGGCTGTTTTTT
CDR3 protein: CASSYRPTAGGLFF

J gene: TRBJ1-3
clone size: NA
D gene: TRBD1
V gene: TRBV28
CDR3 DNA: TGTGCCAGCAGGCAGGGGGGATCTGGAAACACCATATATTTT
CDR3 protein: CASRQGGSGNTIYF

J gene: TRBJ2-3
clone size: NA
D gene: NA
V gene: TRBV7-9
CDR3 DNA: TGTGCCAGCAGAGCAGGGGTTGATACGCAGTATTTT
CDR3 protein: CASRAGVDTQYF

J gene: TRBJ2-2
clone size: few
D gene: NA
V gene: TRBV2
CDR3 DNA: TGTGCCAGCAGTGATGGAGCAGCGAACACCGGGGAGCTGTTTTTT
CDR3 protein: CASSDGAANTGELFF

J gene: TRBJ1-3
clone size: few
D gene: TRBD1
V gene: TRBV28
CDR3 DNA: TGTGCCAGCAGTCCGACAGGGGCCGGAAACACCATATATTTT
CDR3 protein: CASSPTGAGNTIYF

J gene: TRBJ1-3
clone size: NA
D gene: NA
V gene: TRBV19
CDR3 DNA: TGTGCCAGTAGTATCCGAACGGGGAGCTCTGGAAACACCATATATTTT
CDR3 protein: CASSIRTGSSGNTIYF

J gene: TRBJ2-4
clone size: NA
D gene: NA
V gene: TRBV11-3
CDR3 DNA: TGTGCCAGCAGTCCGGGGAGGGGGAGTAACATTCAGTACTTC
CDR3 protein: CASSPGRGSNIQYF

J gene: TRBJ2-5
clone size: few
D gene: TRBD2
V gene: TRBV7-3
CDR3 DNA: TGTGCCAGCAGCTCCGGACTAGCGGGCTTCCAAGAGACCCAGTACTTC
CDR3 protein: CASSSGLAGFQETQYF

J gene: TRBJ2-1
clone size: NA
D gene: NA
V gene: TRBV6-6
CDR3 DNA: TGTGCCAGCAGCCCCGGCGCGGATGAGCAGTTCTTC
CDR3 protein: CASSPGADEQFF

J gene: TRBJ1-1
clone size: few
D gene: TRBD1
V gene: TRBV7-2
CDR3 DNA: TGTGCCAGCAGCCCACAGGGGGCGCGTCGAGCTTTCTTT
CDR3 protein: CASSPQGARRAFF

J gene: TRBJ2-3
clone size: few
D gene: NA
V gene: TRBV5-5
CDR3 DNA: TGTGCCAGCAGCTCACCCCCGGGAGCAGATACGCAGTATTTT
CDR3 protein: CASSSPPGADTQYF

J gene: TRBJ2-5
clone size: NA
D gene: TRBD2
V gene: TRBV29-1
CDR3 DNA: TGCAGCGTTGGACTAGCGGGATCTGAGACCCAGTACTTC
CDR3 protein: CSVGLAGSETQYF

J gene: TRBJ2-1
clone size: few
D gene: NA
V gene: TRBV27
CDR3 DNA: TGTGCCAGCAGTTTAGTTACCCCGAGGAATGAGCAGTTCTTC
CDR3 protein: CASSLVTPRNEQFF

J gene: TRBJ2-6
clone size: NA
D gene: NA
V gene: TRBV11-2
CDR3 DNA: TGTGCCAGCAGCCCTCGTATAAGCTCTGGGGCCAACGTCCTGACTTTC
CDR3 protein: CASSPRISSGANVLTF

J gene: TRBJ2-7
clone size: few
D gene: NA
V gene: TRBV29-1
CDR3 DNA: TGCAGCGCTAACTACGAGCAGTACTTC
CDR3 protein: CSANYEQYF

J gene: TRBJ2-2
clone size: few
D gene: NA
V gene: TRBV19
CDR3 DNA: TGTGCCACAAAATTAGGAGTCACCGGGGAGCTGTTTTTT
CDR3 protein: CATKLGVTGELFF

J gene: TRBJ1-4
clone size: NA
D gene: TRBD1
V gene: TRBV19
CDR3 DNA: TGTGCCAGTAGTGGACAGGGTGGGGAAAAACTGTTTTTT
CDR3 protein: CASSGQGGEKLFF

J gene: TRBJ1-4
clone size: NA
D gene: TRBD1
V gene: TRBV5-1
CDR3 DNA: TGCGCCAGCAGCTTGGACGGACAGGGTTTCGAAAAACTGTTTTTT
CDR3 protein: CASSLDGQGFEKLFF

J gene: TRBJ1-1
clone size: few
D gene: TRBD1
V gene: TRBV29-1
CDR3 DNA: TGCAGCGTCGCGGACAGGGGGCGAGACACTGAAGCTTTCTTT
CDR3 protein: CSVADRGRDTEAFF

J gene: TRBJ2-3
clone size: NA
D gene: NA
V gene: TRBV14
CDR3 DNA: TGTGCCAGCACGGATGCGGCTGCTGGAGTGCAGTATTTT
CDR3 protein: CASTDAAAGVQYF

J gene: TRBJ2-1
clone size: NA
D gene: TRBD2
V gene: TRBV13
CDR3 DNA: TGTGCCAGCAGCCTGTCCCTAGCGGGAGGGTTTCATGAGCAGTTCTTC
CDR3 protein: CASSLSLAGGFHEQFF

J gene: TRBJ2-3
clone size: NA
D gene: NA
V gene: TRBV27
CDR3 DNA: TGTGCCAGCAGTGAAGGAGGGATAGATACGCAGTATTTT
CDR3 protein: CASSEGGIDTQYF

J gene: TRBJ2-1
clone size: few
D gene: NA
V gene: TRBV7-8
CDR3 DNA: TGTGCCAGCAGCTTACCTCACAATGAGCAGTTCTTC
CDR3 protein: CASSLPHNEQFF

J gene: TRBJ2-3
clone size: NA
D gene: NA
V gene: TRBV25-1
CDR3 DNA: TGTGCCAGCAGTCAACTTTTGGGCACGCAGTATTTT
CDR3 protein: CASSQLLGTQYF

J gene: TRBJ2-2
clone size: NA
D gene: NA
V gene: TRBV7-9
CDR3 DNA: TGTGCCAGCAGCCTGACGGGGAACACCGGGGAGCTGTTTTTT
CDR3 protein: CASSLTGNTGELFF

J gene: TRBJ2-7
clone size: NA
D gene: NA
V gene: TRBV19
CDR3 DNA: TGTGCCAGTAGTACCGGGGGCGGGGCTGGAGAGCAGTACTTC
CDR3 protein: CASSTGGGAGEQYF

J gene: TRBJ2-1
clone size: NA
D gene: NA
V gene: TRBV21-1
CDR3 DNA: TGTGCCAGCACCTTCGGACAGGGCTACAATGAGCAGTTCTTC
CDR3 protein: CASTFGQGYNEQFF

J gene: TRBJ2-2
clone size: NA
D gene: TRBD2
V gene: TRBV4-3
CDR3 DNA: TGCGCCAGCAGCCAAGATTGGGGCGGGACTAGCACCGGGGAGCTGTTTTTT
CDR3 protein: CASSQDWGGTSTGELFF

J gene: TRBJ2-3
clone size: once
D gene: NA
V gene: TRBV7-6
CDR3 DNA: TGTGCCAGCAGCTTTCGCGAGAGGGGCGCAGATACGCAGTATTTT
CDR3 protein: CASSFRERGADTQYF

J gene: TRBJ2-1
clone size: NA
D gene: NA
V gene: TRBV6-4
CDR3 DNA: TGTGCCAGCAGCCCGGAGGTCTTCTACAATGAGCAGTTCTTC
CDR3 protein: CASSPEVFYNEQFF

J gene: TRBJ2-5
clone size: once
D gene: TRBD2
V gene: TRBV5-4
CDR3 DNA: TGTGCCAGCAGCTCAGGGACTAGCGTTTACCAAGAGACCCAGTACTTC
CDR3 protein: CASSSGTSVYQETQYF

J gene: TRBJ1-1
clone size: NA
D gene: NA
V gene: TRBV18
CDR3 DNA: TGTGCCAGCTCACCACCGAATGAGAACACTGAAGCTTTCTTT
CDR3 protein: CASSPPNENTEAFF

J gene: TRBJ2-5
clone size: NA
D gene: TRBD2
V gene: TRBV30
CDR3 DNA: TGTGCCTGGAGCCTCACTGGGGGCGGGAGGGCCCGAGGCGAGACCCAGTACTTC
CDR3 protein: CAWSLTGGGRARGETQYF

J gene: TRBJ1-5
clone size: NA
D gene: NA
V gene: TRBV5-1
CDR3 DNA: TGCGCCAGCAGCTTGGGGTCGGGGCAAGGCAATCAGCCCCAGCATTTT
CDR3 protein: CASSLGSGQGNQPQHF